The rows below give T cell receptor beta chains drawn from one sample of a study of T cells in Graves' hyperthyroidism and ophthalmopathy. TCRdb called the multiplex PCR reads again in MiXCR, with one record for every CDR3 protein. The sample comprises 500,000 to 550,000 distinct CDR3 sequences, 15% to 20% of which are singletons, and around 50% rests with the top ten. The sample was blood. These receptors came from a man between 35 and 55 years old with Graves' ophthalmopathy. The CDR3 runs from the conserved cysteine through the conserved F or W. Fields, in order: D gene, clone size, J gene, V gene, CDR3 DNA, CDR3 protein. A D gene is named only where the DNA matches it firmly. Clone size, where shown, is once, few, many, or a class for clones that have expanded.

D: TRBD2; size: few; J: TRBJ2-1; V: TRBV2; DNA: TGTGCCAACCTACTAGCGGGGAAGAATGAGCAGTTCTTC; CDR3: CANLLAGKNEQFF
D: -; size: few; J: TRBJ1-5; V: TRBV19; DNA: TGTGCCAGTAGTAGCGGGGGGGAGCCGTATCAGCCCCAGCATTTT; CDR3: CASSSGGEPYQPQHF
D: -; size: many; J: TRBJ1-1; V: TRBV18; DNA: TGTGCCAGCTCACCCTCGCAACAAGACAACACTGAAGCTTTCTTT; CDR3: CASSPSQQDNTEAFF
D: TRBD1; size: -; J: TRBJ2-2; V: TRBV28; DNA: TGTGCCAGCAGTCTAGGGACAGTCGGGTCCGGGGAGCTGTTTTTT; CDR3: CASSLGTVGSGELFF
D: -; size: many; J: TRBJ2-7; V: TRBV7-2; DNA: TGTGCCAGCAGCCCACGACAGGGAGGGGAGCAGTACTTC; CDR3: CASSPRQGGEQYF
D: -; size: few; J: TRBJ2-2; V: TRBV20-1; DNA: TGCAGTGCTAGTTATCGCCCGAACACCGGGGAGCTGTTTTTT; CDR3: CSASYRPNTGELFF
D: -; size: -; J: TRBJ2-2; V: TRBV4-3; DNA: TGCGCCAGCAGCCAAGACATGAACACCGGGGAGCTGTTTTTT; CDR3: CASSQDMNTGELFF
D: -; size: few; J: TRBJ1-2; V: TRBV5-1; DNA: TGCGCCAGCAACTCCGCCGCAGGTGCCCTGGGGGGCTACACCTTC; CDR3: CASNSAAGALGGYTF
D: TRBD2; size: -; J: TRBJ2-2; V: TRBV5-1; DNA: TGCGCCAGCGCCCTAGCGGGAGCGGTCACCGGGGAGCTGTTTTTT; CDR3: CASALAGAVTGELFF
D: TRBD2; size: -; J: TRBJ2-1; V: TRBV7-7; DNA: TGTGCTAGCAGCTTAAACATGGAGACTAGCGGGATAGATGAGCAGTTCTTC; CDR3: CASSLNMETSGIDEQFF
D: -; size: -; J: TRBJ1-2; V: TRBV4-3; DNA: TGCGCCAGCAGCCAAAGTGGGGGGCAGGGAGGAGGCTACACCTTC; CDR3: CASSQSGGQGGGYTF
D: -; size: -; J: TRBJ2-7; V: TRBV20-1; DNA: TGCAGTGCTTGGGGGCGGGACGAGCAGTACTTC; CDR3: CSAWGRDEQYF
D: -; size: many; J: TRBJ2-7; V: TRBV4-2; DNA: TGTGCCAGCAGCCAGACCACTTCCACCAGCTCCTACGAGCAGTACTTC; CDR3: CASSQTTSTSSYEQYF
D: TRBD1; size: -; J: TRBJ1-5; V: TRBV6-2/TRBV6-3; DNA: TGTGCCTTGGGGGACAGGGCTAACAATCAGCCCCAGCATTTT; CDR3: CALGDRANNQPQHF
D: TRBD2; size: few; J: TRBJ2-5; V: TRBV5-6; DNA: TGTGCCAGCAGACCGGGACTAGCTGTTATAGAGACCCAGTACTTC; CDR3: CASRPGLAVIETQYF
D: -; size: many; J: TRBJ2-7; V: TRBV6-1; DNA: TGTGCCAGCAGGCGACAGGACGAGGGGTACGAGCAGTACTTC; CDR3: CASRRQDEGYEQYF
D: TRBD1; size: -; J: TRBJ1-2; V: TRBV20-1; DNA: TGCAGTGCCCCTCGCCCCAGGGGGGAGTGGTCCGATGGCTACACCTTC; CDR3: CSAPRPRGEWSDGYTF
D: TRBD1; size: -; J: TRBJ2-1; V: TRBV4-3; DNA: TGCGCCAGCAGCGGGCGGACAGGGGGCGGTAAGGATGAGCAGTTCTTC; CDR3: CASSGRTGGGKDEQFF
D: -; size: -; J: TRBJ1-2; V: TRBV7-2; DNA: TGTGCCAGCAGCTTAGGCGCACACCGAAGAGATGGCTACACCTTC; CDR3: CASSLGAHRRDGYTF
D: TRBD1; size: many; J: TRBJ1-5; V: TRBV7-2; DNA: TGTGCCAGCAGCTTACAGGGACAGGGAATTCAGCCCCAGCATTTT; CDR3: CASSLQGQGIQPQHF
D: TRBD1; size: -; J: TRBJ2-1; V: TRBV4-3; DNA: TGCGCCAGCAGCCCGGGGACAGGGTATCAGAATGAGCAGTTCTTC; CDR3: CASSPGTGYQNEQFF
D: -; size: many; J: TRBJ1-5; V: TRBV2; DNA: TGTGCCAGCAGTCGTGGGACGGTCGATCAGCCCCAGCATTTT; CDR3: CASSRGTVDQPQHF
D: -; size: -; J: TRBJ1-1; V: TRBV28; DNA: TGTGCCAGCAGTTTAGGCGGCGGCGGGGGTTGGAACACTGAAGCTTTCTTT; CDR3: CASSLGGGGGWNTEAFF
D: TRBD2; size: -; J: TRBJ2-3; V: TRBV5-1; DNA: TGCGCCAGCAGCTTGGTGCCTAGCGGGGGCTCCGACACAGATACGCAGTATTTT; CDR3: CASSLVPSGGSDTDTQYF
D: -; size: -; J: TRBJ2-5; V: TRBV7-3; DNA: TGTGCCAGCAGCTTACAGGGCCTCGGGACCCAGTACTTC; CDR3: CASSLQGLGTQYF
D: -; size: few; J: TRBJ1-2; V: TRBV5-8; DNA: TGTGCCAGCAGCTTAGTGTGGAGAGGGGCTAACTATGGCTACACCTTC; CDR3: CASSLVWRGANYGYTF
D: -; size: -; J: TRBJ2-1; V: TRBV19; DNA: TGTGCCAGTAGTCTTGACTACCCGATGTACAATGAGCGGTTCTTC; CDR3: CASSLDYPMYNERFF
D: -; size: few; J: TRBJ2-7; V: TRBV10-3; DNA: TGTGCCATCAGTGAGTCCTCGGACCTAGCCTACGAGCAGTACTTC; CDR3: CAISESSDLAYEQYF
D: TRBD1; size: many; J: TRBJ2-7; V: TRBV6-2/TRBV6-3; DNA: TGTGCCAGCAGTTACTCGAGGGGGCCTAGCACCGAGCAGTACTTC; CDR3: CASSYSRGPSTEQYF
D: TRBD2; size: few; J: TRBJ2-5; V: TRBV5-1; DNA: TGCGCCAGCAGCTTGGGGACTAGCGGGCCTCGGGAGACCCAGTACTTC; CDR3: CASSLGTSGPRETQYF
D: -; size: -; J: TRBJ2-3; V: TRBV5-1; DNA: TGCGCCAGCAGCTTGGACAGTCACACAGATACGCAGTATTTT; CDR3: CASSLDSHTDTQYF
D: -; size: many; J: TRBJ2-7; V: TRBV28; DNA: TGTGCCAGCAGTTACTACAGCTCCTACGAGCAGTACTTC; CDR3: CASSYYSSYEQYF
D: -; size: many; J: TRBJ2-1; V: TRBV6-2/TRBV6-3; DNA: TGTGCCAGCTCCACCGGCTTTTGGGGAGAGGGCAATGAGCAGTTCTTC; CDR3: CASSTGFWGEGNEQFF
D: -; size: -; J: TRBJ2-1; V: TRBV6-2/TRBV6-3; DNA: TGTGCCAGCAGGGTCAGGGCCTCATACAATGAGCAGTTCTTC; CDR3: CASRVRASYNEQFF
D: -; size: -; J: TRBJ1-1; V: TRBV5-1; DNA: TGCGCCAGCAGCTTAATAGGGGGAGAGGCTGAAGCTTTCTTT; CDR3: CASSLIGGEAEAFF
D: -; size: many; J: TRBJ2-1; V: TRBV11-3; DNA: TGTGCCAGCAGCCGTAGTGGGAATGAGCAGTTCTTC; CDR3: CASSRSGNEQFF